The 12 T cell receptor beta chains below come from one sample, sequenced in a study of technical replicates of blood from a few donors. Profiled with immunoSEQ multiplex PCR; TCRdb holds only in-frame clones, not every one. The table includes 45,000 to 55,000 clones, 94% detected once. The specimen was T cells isolated from PBMCs. These TCRs come from a human donor in good health.

The chain is built from TRBV10-1 and TRBJ1-4; D is perhaps TRBD1 (6 bases). V lost 2 bases to trimming and J lost 13 bases, with 20 bases between them. The CDR3 extends over 15 amino acids. CDR1 and CDR2 from the germline V gene are WNHNN and SYGVQD (reference sequence). The CDR3 sequence: CASSERGDHSTGLFF. CDR3 nucleotides: TGCGCCAGCAGTGAGAGGGGAGACCACTCGACAGGACTGTTTTTT.

The chain has TRBV7-9 and TRBJ2-2, with 11 bases that match TRBD2. CDR1 is SEHNR and CDR2 is FQNEAQ in the germline V gene (reference sequence). J gave up 1 base and V 5 bases, and 3 bases lay outside the gene matches. The CDR3 runs 16 residues. CDR3 DNA sequence: TGTGCCAGCAGCCCTACTAGCGGGAGGAACACCGGGGAGCTGTTTTTT. It yields the protein CASSPTSGRNTGELFF.

The chain is built from TRBV6-6 and TRBJ1-2, with D unclear. V was shortened by 6 bases and J by 3 bases, with 5 bases between the two germline ends. This CDR3 spans 11 amino acids. Per germline, CDR1 MNHNY and CDR2 SVGAGI (reference sequence). The CDR3 here is CASSPYYGYTF. CDR3 nucleotide sequence: TGTGCCAGCAGCCCCTACTATGGCTACACCTTC.

The J gene is TRBJ1-1, the V gene TRBV20-1, with D uncertain. Germline CDR1 and CDR2: DFQATT and SNEGSKA (reference sequence). The CDR3 length is 11 residues. CDR3 sequence: CADSQNTEAFF. Here the CDR3 DNA reads TGCGCGGACTCCCAGAACACTGAAGCTTTCTTT.

This clone was detected only a few times. J is TRBJ1-4 and V is TRBV9; tentative D call: TRBD1 (6 bases). Germline values: CDR1 SGDLS, CDR2 YYNGEE. The V gene lost 3 bases and the J gene lost 13 bases, with 13 bases spanning the gap. The CDR3 covers 12 residues. In DNA, the CDR3 is TGTGCCAGCAGCGGTATACAGGGAATACTGTTTTTT. Translated: CASSGIQGILFF.

The V call is TRBV9, the J call TRBJ1-4; D not certain. V was clipped by 6 bases and J by 5 bases, with 14 bases between them. Germline lookup yields CDR1 SGDLS and CDR2 YYNGEE. This CDR3 comprises 14 residues. The CDR3 nucleotides are TGTGCCAGCACCCAAGGCGGATTGAATGAAAAACTGTTTTTT. Amino acid sequence: CASTQGGLNEKLFF.

The chain uses TRBV28 and TRBJ1-3; 10 positions agree with TRBD1. Losses at the gene ends were 1 base for V and 0 bases for J; bases not matched to a gene: 12. CDR1 MDHEN and CDR2 SYDVKM come from the germline V gene. The CDR3 length is 20 residues. The CDR3: CASSLLDLGQGLSSGNTIYF. As DNA, the CDR3 is TGTGCCAGCAGTTTATTAGATTTGGGACAGGGGCTCAGCTCTGGAAACACCATATATTTT.

The chain carries TRBV18 and TRBJ1-5; D may be TRBD1 (5 bases). The CDR3 sequence is 13 residues long. V was shortened by 3 bases and J by 3 bases, with 6 bases between the two germline ends. Germline values: CDR1 KGHSH, CDR2 LQKENI. The CDR3 loop is CASSPDNNQPQHF. The CDR3 DNA sequence: TGTGCCAGCTCACCGGACAACAATCAGCCCCAGCATTTT.

The chain combines TRBV18 with TRBJ1-6; 8 bases match TRBD1. The CDR3 covers 16 residues. V was pared by 2 bases and J by 8 bases, with 8 bases of the junction left unmatched. CDR1 and CDR2 (germline): KGHSH, LQKENI. CDR3 sequence: CASSPTRDRWDSPLHF. For the CDR3, the DNA is TGTGCCAGCTCACCAACCCGGGACAGGTGGGATTCACCCCTCCACTTT.

The chain employs TRBV11-2 and TRBJ2-3, with 8 bases aligning to TRBD2. The germline V gene encodes CDR1 SGHAT and CDR2 FQNNGV. Losses at the gene ends were 2 bases for V and 0 bases for J; bases not matched to a gene: 4. There are 16 residues in the CDR3. The CDR3 region is CASSLRGGPSTDTQYF. The CDR3 nucleotides read TGTGCCAGCAGCTTACGGGGGGGCCCTAGCACAGATACGCAGTATTTT.

The chain couples TRBV7-8 to TRBJ1-5, with D possibly matching TRBD1 (5 bases). V lost 5 bases and J 0 bases, leaving 14 bases between the germline ends. This CDR3 contains 16 residues. CDR1 is SGHVS, CDR2 FQNEAQ, per germline. The CDR3 region is CASSPGGVNSNQPQHF. CDR3 sequence (DNA): TGTGCCAGCAGCCCTGGAGGGGTGAATAGCAATCAGCCCCAGCATTTT.

A word on this clone: A junction boundary mismatches the germline segment, possibly from a read error. The genes are TRBV5-1 and TRBJ2-2; D is possibly TRBD1 (6 bases). From germline, CDR1 is SGHRS and CDR2 YFSETQ. The CDR3 length is 16 residues. CDR3 bases: TGCGCCAGCAGCTTGGAGGGGCAGGGGAACGCCGGGGAGCTGTTTTTT. This translates into CASSLEGQGNAGELFF.